The present T cell receptor beta chain was sequenced within a study of T cell responses to AZD1222 COVID-19 vaccine. Study-wide points: Among the donors, most were white British and more were female, and clonal diversity was possibly underestimated.

The V end was cut by 8 bases, the J end by 1 base, with 13 bases between. The CDR3 spans 14 residues. Germline V CDR1 and CDR2: MGHRA, YSYEKL. On this clone itself: The antigen is not known.

The assay was immunoSEQ multiplex PCR, and TCRdb's table has in-frame clones only and misses some. The profile covers just over 150,000 clones, with over 70% appearing a single time and approximately 9.1% taken by the ten largest. The chain combines TRBV4-1 with TRBJ2-3; D may match TRBD1 or TRBD2 (5 bases each). The starting material was peripheral blood, obtained 28 days after the second AZD1222 dose. This TCR came from an adult who received the AZD1222 COVID-19 vaccine. The CDR3 sequence: CASGRVGGTDTQYF. The CDR3 DNA reads TGCGCCAGCGGAAGAGTGGGGGGCACAGATACGCAGTATTTT.